These T cell receptor beta chains were read from a single sample in a study of OX40 agonist ivuxolimab in advanced cancers. Libraries were prepared by immunoSEQ multiplex PCR; TCRdb keeps only in-frame clonotypes and omits some of them. The data hold some 37,000 clones, with 81% observed a single time. Here the sequenced sample was CD4+ or CD8+ T cells sorted from blood, taken in a trial of the OX40 agonist ivuxolimab. The origin of the receptors is an adult with an advanced solid tumor such as melanoma, head and neck, liver or kidney cancer. Both conserved end residues are part of each CDR3. The order of the fields is clone size, J gene, D gene, V gene, CDR3 DNA, CDR3 protein. The D gene is left open where the match is weak. Size is omitted from some rows. Given values are once, few, many or a class for expanded clones.

clone size: -
J gene: TRBJ1-4
D gene: TRBD1
V gene: TRBV11-2
CDR3 DNA: TGTGCCAGCAGCTTAGTGGACAGGTTTAATGAAAAACTGTTTTTT
CDR3 protein: CASSLVDRFNEKLFF

clone size: -
J gene: TRBJ2-1
D gene: TRBD1
V gene: TRBV11-3
CDR3 DNA: TGTGCCAGCAGCTTAGGGGACAGGGGTCACAATGAGCAGTTCTTC
CDR3 protein: CASSLGDRGHNEQFF

clone size: -
J gene: TRBJ2-3
D gene: TRBD1
V gene: TRBV5-5
CDR3 DNA: TGTGCCAGCAGCCCGTGGACAGGTACGCAGTATTTT
CDR3 protein: CASSPWTGTQYF

clone size: once
J gene: TRBJ1-2
D gene: -
V gene: TRBV4-2
CDR3 DNA: TGTGCCAGCAGCTTTCTAGGGATTCTATATGGCTACACCTTC
CDR3 protein: CASSFLGILYGYTF

clone size: few
J gene: TRBJ1-5
D gene: TRBD1
V gene: TRBV15
CDR3 DNA: TGTGCCACCAGCAGAGGGACAGGGGAAAATCAGCCCCAGCATTTT
CDR3 protein: CATSRGTGENQPQHF

clone size: -
J gene: TRBJ1-6
D gene: -
V gene: TRBV6-5
CDR3 DNA: TGTGCCAGCAGCTATGGACGGGACTATTCACCCCTCCACTTT
CDR3 protein: CASSYGRDYSPLHF

clone size: -
J gene: TRBJ1-1
D gene: TRBD1
V gene: TRBV9
CDR3 DNA: TGTGCCAGCAGCGCAGGGGGGAGGACCATGAACACTGAAGCTTTCTTT
CDR3 protein: CASSAGGRTMNTEAFF

clone size: -
J gene: TRBJ2-7
D gene: TRBD2
V gene: TRBV28
CDR3 DNA: TGTGCCAGCAGTTTAACAGCGGGAGAATACGAGCAGTACTTC
CDR3 protein: CASSLTAGEYEQYF

clone size: once
J gene: TRBJ2-3
D gene: -
V gene: TRBV5-8
CDR3 DNA: TGTGCCAGCAGCGAAAAGGGGGGCACAGATACGCAGTATTTT
CDR3 protein: CASSEKGGTDTQYF

clone size: -
J gene: TRBJ2-1
D gene: TRBD1
V gene: TRBV6-1
CDR3 DNA: TGTGCCAGCAGTCCTACTAAGACAGGGCATGAGCAGTTCTTC
CDR3 protein: CASSPTKTGHEQFF

clone size: -
J gene: TRBJ2-7
D gene: -
V gene: TRBV6-5
CDR3 DNA: TGTGCCAGCAGATTTAAGGGGCAGACCTACGAGCAGTACTTC
CDR3 protein: CASRFKGQTYEQYF

clone size: few
J gene: TRBJ2-7
D gene: -
V gene: TRBV7-2
CDR3 DNA: TGTGCCAGCAGCTTAATAAACGGCTACGAGCAGTACTTC
CDR3 protein: CASSLINGYEQYF

clone size: -
J gene: TRBJ2-2
D gene: -
V gene: TRBV9
CDR3 DNA: TGTGCCAGCAGCGGATTGGGGGAGCTGTTTTTT
CDR3 protein: CASSGLGELFF

clone size: once
J gene: TRBJ2-1
D gene: TRBD2
V gene: TRBV15
CDR3 DNA: TGTGCCACCAGCAGAAGACTAGCCGATGAGCAGTTCTTC
CDR3 protein: CATSRRLADEQFF

clone size: -
J gene: TRBJ1-4
D gene: -
V gene: TRBV27
CDR3 DNA: TGTGCCAGCAGTTTAAGGGGTGGGGGTGAAAAACTGTTTTTT
CDR3 protein: CASSLRGGGEKLFF

clone size: -
J gene: TRBJ2-3
D gene: TRBD2
V gene: TRBV28
CDR3 DNA: TGTGCCAGCAGTTTGCAGCGGGGGGGCATCACAGATACGCAGTATTTT
CDR3 protein: CASSLQRGGITDTQYF

clone size: -
J gene: TRBJ1-2
D gene: -
V gene: TRBV21-1
CDR3 DNA: TGTGCCAGCAGCAGGACAGAAAACTATGGCTACACCTTC
CDR3 protein: CASSRTENYGYTF

clone size: -
J gene: TRBJ2-2
D gene: TRBD2
V gene: TRBV11-3
CDR3 DNA: TGTGCCAGCAGCGGTCGTCTAGCGGGATTGACCGGGGAGCTGTTTTTT
CDR3 protein: CASSGRLAGLTGELFF

clone size: once
J gene: TRBJ2-4
D gene: TRBD1
V gene: TRBV9
CDR3 DNA: TGTGCCAGCAGCGTAGGGGCAGGGGGCAACATTCAGTACTTC
CDR3 protein: CASSVGAGGNIQYF

clone size: -
J gene: TRBJ2-7
D gene: -
V gene: TRBV14
CDR3 DNA: TGTGCCAGCAGCCAAGTGAGGGGAACGACTGGTGAGCAGTACTTC
CDR3 protein: CASSQVRGTTGEQYF

clone size: -
J gene: TRBJ2-7
D gene: -
V gene: TRBV27
CDR3 DNA: TGTGCCAGCCGCGACTGGGGCGAGCAGTACTTC
CDR3 protein: CASRDWGEQYF

clone size: -
J gene: TRBJ1-6
D gene: -
V gene: TRBV28
CDR3 DNA: TGTGCCAGCAGTTTACCCCTAGGCCTGGGAGGTTCACCCCTCCACTTT
CDR3 protein: CASSLPLGLGGSPLHF

clone size: -
J gene: TRBJ2-3
D gene: -
V gene: TRBV7-2
CDR3 DNA: TGTGCCAGCAGCTCGGACGGAGCTTCGGATACGCAGTATTTT
CDR3 protein: CASSSDGASDTQYF

clone size: -
J gene: TRBJ2-1
D gene: -
V gene: TRBV5-8
CDR3 DNA: TGTGCCAGCAGCTTTGTCGCCCAGGCGCGAAGGTTCTTC
CDR3 protein: CASSFVAQARRFF

clone size: -
J gene: TRBJ1-5
D gene: -
V gene: TRBV19
CDR3 DNA: TGTGCCAGTAGTGTCAACAGGCATAGCAATCAGCCCCAGCATTTT
CDR3 protein: CASSVNRHSNQPQHF

clone size: once
J gene: TRBJ2-7
D gene: -
V gene: TRBV6-6
CDR3 DNA: TGTGCCAGCAGCCCCACAGGATACGAGCAGTACTTC
CDR3 protein: CASSPTGYEQYF

clone size: -
J gene: TRBJ1-1
D gene: -
V gene: TRBV5-8
CDR3 DNA: TGTGCCAGCAGCCAATTAACAGGGTACGAAGCTTTCTTT
CDR3 protein: CASSQLTGYEAFF

clone size: -
J gene: TRBJ1-2
D gene: -
V gene: TRBV27
CDR3 DNA: TGTGCCAGCAGCTCCCATCGGGGGCGGGGTGGCTACACCTTC
CDR3 protein: CASSSHRGRGGYTF

clone size: few
J gene: TRBJ2-5
D gene: -
V gene: TRBV7-2
CDR3 DNA: TGTGCCAGCAGCTCCCCAGCAAGAGAGACCCAGTACTTC
CDR3 protein: CASSSPARETQYF

clone size: few
J gene: TRBJ2-1
D gene: -
V gene: TRBV2
CDR3 DNA: TGTGCCAGCAGTGAAAGAGGTCTAGCTTCCAATGAGCAGTTCTTC
CDR3 protein: CASSERGLASNEQFF

clone size: -
J gene: TRBJ2-3
D gene: TRBD2
V gene: TRBV14
CDR3 DNA: TGTGCCAGCAGCCATCGGACTAGCGGAGTGACAGATACGCAGTATTTT
CDR3 protein: CASSHRTSGVTDTQYF

clone size: -
J gene: TRBJ2-6
D gene: -
V gene: TRBV30
CDR3 DNA: TGTGCCCGGAGTACGGGGTCCGGGGCCAACGTCCTGACTTTC
CDR3 protein: CARSTGSGANVLTF

clone size: few
J gene: TRBJ1-1
D gene: -
V gene: TRBV14
CDR3 DNA: TGTGCCAGCAGCCGTTCAGGGATGAACACTGAAGCTTTCTTT
CDR3 protein: CASSRSGMNTEAFF

clone size: -
J gene: TRBJ2-7
D gene: -
V gene: TRBV6-1
CDR3 DNA: TGTGCCAGCAGTGAGGGGCACCCGTCCTACGAGCAGTACTTC
CDR3 protein: CASSEGHPSYEQYF

clone size: few
J gene: TRBJ1-2
D gene: -
V gene: TRBV7-9
CDR3 DNA: TGTGCCAGCAGCTTCCGGCCGGGGGGCTACACCTTC
CDR3 protein: CASSFRPGGYTF

clone size: -
J gene: TRBJ2-5
D gene: -
V gene: TRBV6-6
CDR3 DNA: TGTGCCAGCACACCTGACGAGGGCATCCAAGAGACCCAGCACTTC
CDR3 protein: CASTPDEGIQETQHF

clone size: -
J gene: TRBJ2-5
D gene: TRBD1
V gene: TRBV4-3
CDR3 DNA: TGCGCCAGCAGCCCCCGACGGCCGGGACAGGGGGCGCGAGTGACCCAGTACTTC
CDR3 protein: CASSPRRPGQGARVTQYF

clone size: -
J gene: TRBJ1-5
D gene: -
V gene: TRBV5-1
CDR3 DNA: TGCGCCAGCAGCTTGGGAGGGTGGGACAATCAGCCCCAGCATTTT
CDR3 protein: CASSLGGWDNQPQHF

clone size: -
J gene: TRBJ1-6
D gene: -
V gene: TRBV11-3
CDR3 DNA: TGTGCCAGCAGCCCGGGACGGATTAATTCACCCCTCCACTTT
CDR3 protein: CASSPGRINSPLHF

clone size: -
J gene: TRBJ2-3
D gene: -
V gene: TRBV7-2
CDR3 DNA: TGTGCCAGCAGCCCCGGGGTGGCTAGCCCCACAGATACGCAGTATTTT
CDR3 protein: CASSPGVASPTDTQYF

clone size: -
J gene: TRBJ2-7
D gene: -
V gene: TRBV18
CDR3 DNA: TGTGCCAGCTCACCACCGGAAGGATACTCCTACGAGCAGTACTTC
CDR3 protein: CASSPPEGYSYEQYF

clone size: -
J gene: TRBJ2-1
D gene: TRBD2
V gene: TRBV5-1
CDR3 DNA: TGCGCCAGCAGCTTGGGTCTAGCGGGAGTCAATGAGCAGTTCTTC
CDR3 protein: CASSLGLAGVNEQFF

clone size: -
J gene: TRBJ1-1
D gene: -
V gene: TRBV7-2
CDR3 DNA: TGTGCCAGCAGACCTCGGCACCCGAACACTGAAGCTTTCTTT
CDR3 protein: CASRPRHPNTEAFF

clone size: few
J gene: TRBJ2-1
D gene: TRBD2
V gene: TRBV5-1
CDR3 DNA: TGCGCCAGCAGCTTGGTTGGGGGAGGGAATGAGCAGTTCTTC
CDR3 protein: CASSLVGGGNEQFF